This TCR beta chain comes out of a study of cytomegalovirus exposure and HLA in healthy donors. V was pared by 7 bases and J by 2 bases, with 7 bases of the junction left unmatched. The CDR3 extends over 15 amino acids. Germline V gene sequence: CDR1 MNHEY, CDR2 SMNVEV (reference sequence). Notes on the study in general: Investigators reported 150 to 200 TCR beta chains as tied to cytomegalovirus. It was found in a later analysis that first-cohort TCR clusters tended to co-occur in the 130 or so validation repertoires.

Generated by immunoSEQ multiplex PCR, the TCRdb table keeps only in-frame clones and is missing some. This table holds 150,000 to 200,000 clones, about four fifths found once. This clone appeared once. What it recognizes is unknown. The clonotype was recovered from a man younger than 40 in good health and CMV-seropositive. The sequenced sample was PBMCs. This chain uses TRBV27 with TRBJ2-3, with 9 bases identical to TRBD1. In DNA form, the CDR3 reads TGTGCCAGCAACATCGGGACAGGGTACACAGATACGCAGTATTTT. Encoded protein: CASNIGTGYTDTQYF.